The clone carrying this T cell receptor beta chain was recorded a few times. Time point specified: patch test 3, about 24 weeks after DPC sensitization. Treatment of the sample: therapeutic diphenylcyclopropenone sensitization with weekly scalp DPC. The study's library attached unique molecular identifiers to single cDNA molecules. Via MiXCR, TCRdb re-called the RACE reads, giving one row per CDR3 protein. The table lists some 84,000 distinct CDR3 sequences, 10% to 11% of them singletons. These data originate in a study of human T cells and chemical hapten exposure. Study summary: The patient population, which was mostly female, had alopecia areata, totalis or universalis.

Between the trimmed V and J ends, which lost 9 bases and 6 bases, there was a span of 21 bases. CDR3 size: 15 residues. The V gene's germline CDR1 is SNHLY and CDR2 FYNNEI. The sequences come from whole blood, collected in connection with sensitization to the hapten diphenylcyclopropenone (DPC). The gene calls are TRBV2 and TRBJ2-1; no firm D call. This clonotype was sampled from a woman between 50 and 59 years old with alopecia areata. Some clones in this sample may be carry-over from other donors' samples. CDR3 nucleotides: TGTGCCAGTAATACGGCATCCCCCTTGGGCAATGAGCAGTTCTTC. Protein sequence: CASNTASPLGNEQFF.